This TCR beta chain came from a study of blood T cell repertoires in COVID-19 (dated by TCRdb to about 2020). In terms of the full investigation: Samples from collaborators originated in the United States, Italy and Spain and spanned both the acute and convalescent phases of COVID-19. The repertoires were released in a freely available public database intended as a resource for research on the immune response to SARS-CoV-2. The dataset comprised deeply sampled blood TCRbeta repertoires from subjects exposed to, actively infected with, or recovered from COVID-19. The samples were drawn from two sources: the first 160 participants of the ongoing ImmuneRACE study, and 1,254 subjects contributed by 6 global collaborators. The material from the prospective study consisted of cDNA or gDNA derived from T cells, B-cell-depleted T cells, or PBMCs. Sample metadata almost always included a de-identified subject ID, COVID-19 status, age in years and sex. HLA class I and class II types, where available, came from metadata supplied by the sample provider rather than from assay-based typing.

CDR1 and CDR2 are read off the germline V gene as SGHRS and YFSETQ. Trimming takes 3 bases from V and 8 bases from J, and the germline ends sit 7 bases apart. The CDR3 contains 11 residues, cysteine and phenylalanine counted. CDR3 DNA is the only sequence kept; it has 33 bases, read in frame from the first base. Participants in the prospective study were aged about 18 to 95 years, lived in 20 to 30 United States geographic areas, and enrolled through a virtual design. In the prospective study, cohorts were assigned on the basis of participant-reported clinical history obtained from a screening survey and a study questionnaire. Mobile phlebotomists in the prospective study collected whole blood, serum and a nasopharyngeal or oropharyngeal swab from every participant. Participants in the prospective study had the option to provide additional blood draws and questionnaires over a roughly 2-month period. Prospective study blood samples were shipped either frozen or at room temperature before DNA extraction.

As concerns this clone: It has no known antigen specificity. Nothing much larger sits one base from this clone, and base qualities are not available.

General conclusions and limits of the study: The amount of clinical and demographic metadata varied by source and participant and was provided uncurated.

The immunoSEQ Assay, a bias-controlled multiplex PCR, was used to amplify TCRbeta CDR3 regions from genomic DNA. On the authors' methods: Within the assay, amplification of reference gene primers was used to estimate how many nucleated cells each sample contained. Sequence reads were collapsed and filtered to measure the absolute abundance of every unique TCRbeta CDR3 rearrangement. For each sample, productive Simpson clonality was calculated as the square root of Simpson's diversity index over productive rearrangements. TCRdb took over this immuneACCESS table, retaining in-frame rearrangements with V and J assigned. Such tables are incomplete; in checked studies, under half of the missing clones stem from an unresolved V gene, and the remainder is unexplained. Clone size and the V and J calls come from that table; the DNA yielded D and trimming. This sample has 150,000 to 200,000 clones in its table, and under 80% of those were observed once. The ten largest account for about 17% of the sample.

Material: PBMCs or T cells enriched from blood (not recorded which). This sequence originates from a woman aged 50 to 60 with acute COVID-19. The chain joins TRBV5-1 to TRBJ2-3; the D gene assignment is ambiguous. The CDR3 loop reads CASSSRGTQYF. The DNA sequence reads TGCGCCAGCAGCTCAAGAGGTACGCAGTATTTT. With all but the CDR3 taken from the reference TRBV5-1 and TRBJ2-3 genes, the full variable domain is: KAGVTQTPRYLIKTRGQQVTLSCSPISGHRSVSWYQQTPGQGLQFLFEYFSETQRNKGNFPGRFSGRQFSNSRSEMNVSTLELGDSALYLCASSSRGTQYFGPGTRLTVL.